The sequence of this TCR beta chain was determined in a study of cytomegalovirus exposure and HLA in healthy donors. Study-level findings and limits: Reportedly, cytomegalovirus status was diagnosed with high sensitivity and specificity.

This CDR3 comprises 15 residues. The V gene's germline CDR1 is LGHNA and CDR2 YSLEER. V was clipped by 4 bases and J by 10 bases; unmatched bases: 12. Concerning this clone itself: Its target is unknown.

PCR employed 60 Vbeta and 13 Jbeta primers. This table comes from immunoSEQ multiplex PCR, and its TCRdb copy is limited to in-frame clones, with some not included. The sample lists around 220,000 clones; over 60% were seen once. Sequencing was done on a sample of PBMCs. J is TRBJ2-1 and V is TRBV4-3; the match to TRBD2 covers 8 bases. The receptor was isolated from a man aged 18 to 29 in good health and CMV-seronegative. The CDR3 sequence: CASSLLRGSGAEQFF. The DNA of the CDR3 is TGCGCCAGCAGCCTCCTCCGGGGTAGCGGGGCCGAGCAGTTCTTC.